This entry is about one T cell receptor (beta chain). A read error is likely here: a far larger clone is one base away. The data stem from a study of shared clonotypes between healthy human individuals. Measured with immunoSEQ multiplex PCR; TCRdb has only the in-frame clones, and not every one. The sample carries around 430,000 clones, about 85% recorded once. This CDR3 is 13 amino acids long. Trimming took 8 bases from V and 6 from J; bases not matched to a gene: 8. In germline, CDR1 is SEHNR, CDR2 FQNEAQ (reference sequence). The gene calls are TRBV7-9 and TRBJ2-7, with 9 positions matching TRBD1. The source material was PBMCs. This clonotype originated in a middle-aged woman in good health. Some clones in this sample may be carry-over from other donors' samples. For the CDR3, the DNA is TGTGCCAGCGGCAGGAGACAGGGGGGCGAGCAGTACTTC. Translating it yields CASGRRQGGEQYF.